A single sample is the source of the 32 T cell receptor beta chains below, sequenced in a study of EBV T-cell therapy then PD-1 blockade in nasopharyngeal carcinoma. Clones were sequenced by immunoSEQ multiplex PCR, and TCRdb holds only the in-frame ones, with some missing. The data show over 15,000 clones, roughly 84% seen once. Treatment reported: AdE1-LMPpoly-expanded autologous EBV-specific T-cell therapy followed by anti-PD-1 nivolumab. The antigens for these receptors are not known. The starting material was CD8+ T cells from blood, obtained at day 33 from a patient whose treatment included autologous EBV-specific T cells and nivolumab. Receptors were obtained from a man aged 35 to 55 with nasopharyngeal carcinoma.

CDR3 DNA: TGTGCCACCAGTGATCACGACAGCACCGGAAAACTGTTTTTT. Residues: CATSDHDSTGKLFF. This rearrangement joins TRBV24-1 to TRBJ1-4, with D tentatively TRBD1 (5 bases). Per germline, CDR1 KGHDR and CDR2 SFDVKD. The V end lost 3 bases, the J end lost 10 bases, and 14 bases lay between the germline ends. The CDR3 covers 14 residues.

The V gene is TRBV7-6, the J gene TRBJ2-1, with D perhaps TRBD2 (5 bases). CDR3 length: 11 amino acids. Germline loops: CDR1 SGHVS, CDR2 FNYEAQ. The V gene lost 5 bases and the J gene lost 9 bases, with 8 bases spanning the gap. The CDR3 loop is CASSTGVEQFF. CDR3 DNA sequence: TGTGCCAGCAGCACCGGGGTTGAGCAGTTCTTC.

The chain combines TRBV6-1 with TRBJ2-2; TRBD2 agrees at 11 bases. From germline, CDR1 is MNHNS and CDR2 SASEGT. The CDR3 is 16 amino acids. Losses at the gene ends were 2 bases for V and 1 base for J; bases not matched to a gene: 0. The CDR3 is CASSELAGGNTGELFF. For the CDR3, the DNA is TGTGCCAGCAGTGAACTAGCGGGGGGGAACACCGGGGAGCTGTTTTTT.

The chain combines TRBV10-2 with TRBJ2-7; D may match TRBD1 or TRBD2 (5 bases each). The CDR3 length is 14 residues. V was cut by 8 bases and J by 2 bases, with 16 bases left in between. The V gene's germline CDR1 is WSHSY and CDR2 SAAADI. The CDR3 region is CASGKRDGTYEQYF. The CDR3 coding sequence is TGCGCCAGCGGAAAAAGGGACGGGACCTACGAGCAGTACTTC.

This chain joins TRBV28 and TRBJ2-6; TRBD2 aligns across 7 bases. This CDR3 is 16 amino acids long. J lost 0 bases, V lost 9 bases, and 8 bases had no gene match. Germline CDR1 is MDHEN and CDR2 is SYDVKM. The CDR3 sequence is CASLGGDLSGANVLTF. CDR3 nucleotide sequence: TGTGCCAGTCTTGGGGGGGACCTCTCTGGGGCCAACGTCCTGACTTTC.

This clone has more than one count but fewer than ten. The chain combines TRBV6-2 or TRBV6-3 with TRBJ2-7, with a weak D call TRBD2 (5 bases). CDR3 length: 14 residues. V lost 0 bases, J lost 2 bases, and 8 bases lay in between. Germline V CDR1 and CDR2: MNHEY, SVGEGT. The CDR3 protein is CASSYSEETYEQYF. DNA for the CDR3: TGTGCCAGCAGTTACTCGGAGGAGACCTACGAGCAGTACTTC.

J is TRBJ1-3 and V is TRBV21-1; no check of the table's D call, TRBD1, against the DNA was made. TRBV21-1 is assigned pseudogene status. The CDR3 has 16 residues. The CDR3: CASSNPSGDSGNTIYF. The CDR3 bases are TGTGCCAGCAGCAATCCCTCAGGGGACTCTGGAAACACCATATATTTT.

The rearrangement joins TRBV6-5 to TRBJ2-7, with D possibly being TRBD1 or TRBD2 (7 bases each). In germline, CDR1 is MNHEY, CDR2 SVGAGI. Trimming removed 5 bases from V and 2 bases from J, with 16 bases in between. The CDR3 covers 15 residues. CDR3 coding DNA: TGTGCCAGCAGTAAAAGCCAGGGGGGGCCCTACGAGCAGTACTTC. Translating gives CASSKSQGGPYEQYF.

In its sample, this clone was seen once. This chain joins TRBV4-1 and TRBJ1-1; no definite D call. Germline lookup yields CDR1 MGHRA and CDR2 YSYEKL. V was trimmed by 1 base and J by 6 bases, leaving 15 bases between them. CDR3 size: 15 residues. The CDR3 bases are TGCGCCAGCAGCCAAGTATGGTCGGCAGTTTCTGAAGCTTTCTTT. This sequence encodes CASSQVWSAVSEAFF.

The V gene is TRBV11-2, the J gene TRBJ2-3, with 10 bases fitting TRBD1. This CDR3 is built from 16 residues. Trimming at V came to 5 bases and at J to 5 bases, leaving 10 bases not matched to a gene. Germline V gene lookup returns CDR1 SGHAT and CDR2 FQNNGV. The CDR3 DNA reads TGTGCCAGCAGCCCCGGTCCCGGGACAGGGGTAGATACGCAGTATTTT. Its translation is CASSPGPGTGVDTQYF.

The gene calls are TRBV19 and TRBJ2-5, with D unresolved. This CDR3 is built from 14 residues. Trimming removed 2 bases at V and 3 bases at J, with 10 bases between. Germline V gives CDR1 LNHDA, CDR2 SQIVND (reference sequence). The CDR3 coding sequence is TGTGCCAGTAGTATATATCTGCGTAAAGAGACCCAGTACTTC. Encoded protein: CASSIYLRKETQYF.

This chain joins TRBV7-9 and TRBJ1-1; D is ambiguous. The V gene's germline CDR1 is SEHNR and CDR2 FQNEAQ (reference sequence). V lost 1 base to trimming and J lost 4 bases, with 10 bases between them. The CDR3 spans 14 residues. CDR3 amino acids: CASSLVGGSTEAFF. The CDR3, as DNA: TGTGCCAGCAGCTTAGTAGGAGGGAGCACTGAAGCTTTCTTT.

The CDR3 protein is CASSFARGTEAFF. For the CDR3, the DNA is TGTGCCAGCAGTTTCGCCAGAGGGACTGAAGCTTTCTTT. V usage is TRBV27 and J usage is TRBJ1-1, with D unclear. This CDR3 spans 13 amino acids. Looked up from germline, CDR1 is MNHEY and CDR2 is SMNVEV (reference sequence). V lost 3 bases and J lost 5, with 10 bases in between.

This clone was observed a single time. This chain uses TRBV29-1 with TRBJ1-2; D ambiguous. V was cut by 2 bases and J by 4 bases, with 8 bases left in between. CDR3 length equals 12 residues. Germline V gene data show CDR1 as SQVTM and CDR2 as ANQGSEA. The CDR3 DNA reads TGCAGCGTTGAAATGCCAGTCTATGGCTACACCTTC. It specifies CSVEMPVYGYTF.

V and J are TRBV9 and TRBJ2-2; 10 nucleotides agree with TRBD2. The CDR3 contains 17 residues. Trimming removed 3 bases from V and 1 base from J; junction bases left unmatched: 6. Looked up from germline, CDR1 is SGDLS and CDR2 is YYNGEE. The CDR3 region is CASSGLAGGGNTGELFF. The CDR3, as DNA: TGTGCCAGCAGCGGTTTAGCGGGGGGCGGGAACACCGGGGAGCTGTTTTTT.

This chain connects TRBV13 to TRBJ1-5; TRBD1 might be the D (6 bases). Germline V gives CDR1 PRHDT, CDR2 FYEKMQ (reference sequence). This CDR3 comprises 13 residues. Trimming pared 4 bases from V and 8 bases from J, leaving 12 bases between. Here the CDR3 reads CASSSQGNEPQHF. CDR3 in DNA: TGTGCCAGCAGCTCCCAGGGGAATGAGCCCCAGCATTTT.

The rearrangement joins TRBV6-5 to TRBJ1-1; D remains unclear. CDR1 MNHEY and CDR2 SVGAGI come from the germline V gene. The V end lost 5 bases, the J end lost 3 bases, and 16 bases lay between the germline ends. CDR3 length equals 15 residues. DNA for the CDR3: TGTGCCAGCAGTCCCAACTCCGGGAGGCACACTGAAGCTTTCTTT. As protein: CASSPNSGRHTEAFF.

The V call is TRBV4-2, the J call TRBJ2-1, with a possible D match to TRBD2 (7 bases). The germline V and J ends were trimmed by 0 bases and 2 bases, with 11 bases remaining between them. This CDR3 contains 16 residues. CDR1 is LGHNA, CDR2 YNFKEQ, per germline. The CDR3 reads CASSQDGGGPYNEQFF. DNA of the CDR3: TGTGCCAGCAGCCAAGATGGGGGGGGGCCCTACAATGAGCAGTTCTTC.

The V gene is TRBV7-8, the J gene TRBJ1-4; D unresolved. The germline V gene has CDR1 SGHVS and CDR2 FQNEAQ. V was cut by 5 bases and J by 8 bases, with 15 bases left in between. The length of the CDR3 is 14 residues. CDR3 residues: CASSEDREEEKLFF. The CDR3 DNA follows: TGTGCCAGCAGCGAAGACCGGGAGGAGGAAAAACTGTTTTTT.

This clone was picked up a small number of times. V and J are TRBV6-4 and TRBJ2-1; no firm D call. This CDR3 spans 16 amino acids. The V gene lost 0 bases and the J gene lost 0 bases, with 9 bases spanning the gap. CDR1 and CDR2 (germline): MRHNA, SNTAGT. Here the CDR3 DNA reads TGTGCCAGCAGTGACTCCGCTAGGGCCTCCTACAATGAGCAGTTCTTC. Its protein product is CASSDSARASYNEQFF.

The V and J genes are TRBV19 and TRBJ1-4, with a tentative D call TRBD1 (6 bases). V was clipped by 1 base and J by 3 bases, with 9 bases between them. Germline V gives CDR1 LNHDA, CDR2 SQIVND (reference sequence). This CDR3 spans 15 amino acids. The CDR3 sequence is CASSIGRTANEKLFF. Written as DNA, the CDR3 is TGTGCCAGTAGTATAGGCCGGACAGCTAATGAAAAACTGTTTTTT.

V gene TRBV27 combines with J gene TRBJ2-7, with D possibly TRBD1 on 5 matching bases. Trimming pared 2 bases from V and 1 base from J, leaving 9 bases between. This CDR3 comprises 14 residues. Germline V gene lookup returns CDR1 MNHEY and CDR2 SMNVEV (reference sequence). The CDR3: CASSLSAGSYEQYF. Here the CDR3 DNA reads TGTGCCAGCAGTTTAAGCGCAGGGTCCTACGAGCAGTACTTC.

This chain joins TRBV24-1 and TRBJ2-3; 10 bases map to TRBD2. This CDR3 region has 16 residues. Germline assignment: CDR1 KGHDR and CDR2 SFDVKD. Germline trimming cut 0 bases from V and 8 bases from J; bases unmatched to any gene: 7. CDR3 protein: CATSDLQAGGPVTQYF. DNA for the CDR3: TGTGCCACCAGTGATTTGCAAGCGGGGGGGCCTGTTACGCAGTATTTT.

V and J are TRBV5-1 and TRBJ1-2; weak D call: TRBD1 (6 bases). The germline V gene has CDR1 SGHRS and CDR2 YFSETQ. There are 14 residues in the CDR3. Trimming removed 7 bases from V and 4 bases from J, with 17 bases in between. CDR3 sequence (DNA): TGCGCCAGCTCCCTAGGGGGTGGGAGCTATGGCTACACCTTC. Translated: CASSLGGGSYGYTF.

The chain couples TRBV5-1 to TRBJ2-7; TRBD1 aligns across 7 bases. CDR3 length equals 15 residues. Germline V CDR1 and CDR2: SGHRS, YFSETQ. Unmatched junction bases numbered 5, after V lost 2 bases and J lost 0 bases. The CDR3 DNA sequence: TGCGCCAGCAGCTTTTGGGACAGCTCCTCCTACGAGCAGTACTTC. Its translation: CASSFWDSSSYEQYF. The entire variable domain, with the rest obtained from reference TRBV5-1 and TRBJ2-7, is as follows: KAGVTQTPRYLIKTRGQQVTLSCSPISGHRSVSWYQQTPGQGLQFLFEYFSETQRNKGNFPGRFSGRQFSNSRSEMNVSTLELGDSALYLCASSFWDSSSYEQYFGPGTRLTVT.

This chain uses TRBV19 with TRBJ1-5; a weak D match, TRBD1 (5 bases). The V and J ends lost 5 bases and 0 bases respectively, with 11 bases between them. Germline CDR1 is LNHDA and CDR2 is SQIVND (reference sequence). This CDR3 spans 15 amino acids. The CDR3 sequence is CASSPGTYSNQPQHF. DNA for the CDR3: TGTGCCAGTAGTCCCGGGACGTATAGCAATCAGCCCCAGCATTTT.

The chain joins TRBV24-1 to TRBJ1-2; TRBD1 aligns across 9 bases. Trimming took 8 bases from V and 4 from J; bases not matched to a gene: 4. There are 13 residues in the CDR3. The germline V gene encodes CDR1 KGHDR and CDR2 SFDVKD. The CDR3 nucleotides read TGTGCCACCAAGGGACAGGGTTTCTATGGCTACACCTTC. Its translation: CATKGQGFYGYTF.

The gene calls are TRBV5-1 and TRBJ2-1; 9 bases fit TRBD2. CDR1 is SGHRS, CDR2 YFSETQ, per germline. With 4 bases clipped from V and 2 bases from J, the junction kept 7 bases outside the gene matches. This CDR3 region has 16 residues. This CDR3 reads CASSGGGGGTYNEQFF. CDR3 sequence (DNA): TGCGCCAGCAGCGGGGGCGGGGGGGGGACCTACAATGAGCAGTTCTTC.

V usage is TRBV3-1 (or the pseudogene TRBV3-2) and J usage is TRBJ2-5, with D possibly being TRBD1 or TRBD2 (5 bases each). V lost 4 bases and J 3 bases, leaving 24 bases between the germline ends. The CDR3 length is 18 residues. The germline V gene has CDR1 LGHDT and CDR2 YNNKEL (reference sequence). In DNA form, the CDR3 reads TGTGCCAGCAGCCTTACCGGGACCGCCTTTTTGCGCAAAGAGACCCAGTACTTC. Translating it yields CASSLTGTAFLRKETQYF.

The rearrangement uses TRBV25-1 and TRBJ1-1; D is undetermined. The V gene lost 6 bases and the J gene lost 7 bases, with 9 bases spanning the gap. This CDR3 region has 11 residues. Germline V gene lookup returns CDR1 MGHDK and CDR2 SYGVNS. The CDR3 spells CASRGGIEAFF. CDR3 coding DNA: TGTGCCAGCAGGGGCGGGATTGAAGCTTTCTTT.

This chain uses TRBV27 with TRBJ2-7, with 7 bases identical to TRBD1. CDR1 and CDR2 from the germline V gene are MNHEY and SMNVEV (reference sequence). The CDR3 covers 14 residues. J gave up 2 bases and V 5 bases, and 6 bases lay outside the gene matches. In nucleotides, the CDR3 is TGTGCCAGCAGTCATAGGGACAGTACCTACGAGCAGTACTTC. This codes for CASSHRDSTYEQYF.

Of note for this clone: The same CDR3 is also encoded by other DNA sequences in this sample. J is TRBJ2-5 and V is TRBV12-3 or TRBV12-4; unclear D gene. There are 11 residues in the CDR3. The germline V and J ends were trimmed by 3 bases and 5 bases, with 4 bases remaining between them. The CDR3 spells CASSFGETQYF. In DNA form, the CDR3 reads TGTGCCAGCAGTTTCGGGGAGACCCAGTACTTC.